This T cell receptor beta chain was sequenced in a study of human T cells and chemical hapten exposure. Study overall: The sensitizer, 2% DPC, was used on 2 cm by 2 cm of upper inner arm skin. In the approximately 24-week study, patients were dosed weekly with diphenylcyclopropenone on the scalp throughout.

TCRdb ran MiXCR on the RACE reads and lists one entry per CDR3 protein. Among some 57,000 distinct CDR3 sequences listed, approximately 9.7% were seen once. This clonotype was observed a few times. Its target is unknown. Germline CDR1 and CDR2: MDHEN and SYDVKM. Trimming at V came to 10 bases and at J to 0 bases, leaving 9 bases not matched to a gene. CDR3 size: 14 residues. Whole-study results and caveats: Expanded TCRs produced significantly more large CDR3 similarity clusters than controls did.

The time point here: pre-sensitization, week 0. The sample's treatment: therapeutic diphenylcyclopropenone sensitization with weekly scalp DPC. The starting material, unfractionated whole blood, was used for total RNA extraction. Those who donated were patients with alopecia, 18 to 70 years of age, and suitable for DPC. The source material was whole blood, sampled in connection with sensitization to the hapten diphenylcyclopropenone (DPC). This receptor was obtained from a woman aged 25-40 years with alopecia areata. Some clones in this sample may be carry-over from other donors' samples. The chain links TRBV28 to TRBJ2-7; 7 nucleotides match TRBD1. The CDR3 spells CAIKPGTVSYEQYF. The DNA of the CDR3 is TGTGCCATCAAACCCGGGACAGTCTCCTACGAGCAGTACTTC.